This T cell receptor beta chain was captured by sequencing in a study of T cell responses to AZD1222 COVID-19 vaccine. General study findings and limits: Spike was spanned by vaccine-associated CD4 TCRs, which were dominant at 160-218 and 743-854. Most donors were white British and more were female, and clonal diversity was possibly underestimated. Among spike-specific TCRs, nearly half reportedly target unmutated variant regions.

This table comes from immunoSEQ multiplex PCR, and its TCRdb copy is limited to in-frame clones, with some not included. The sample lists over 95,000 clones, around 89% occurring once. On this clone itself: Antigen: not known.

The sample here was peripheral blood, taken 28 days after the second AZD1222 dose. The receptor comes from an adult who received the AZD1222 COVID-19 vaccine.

Here the CDR3 reads CASRKTGKYEQYF. The CDR3 DNA follows: TGTGCCAGCAGGAAGACAGGGAAGTACGAGCAGTACTTC. The V call is TRBV6-5, the J call TRBJ2-7; 7 bases line up with TRBD1. This CDR3 is built from 13 residues. Germline trimming cut 6 bases from V and 4 bases from J; bases unmatched to any gene: 6. Germline CDR1 reads MNHEY; CDR2 reads SVGAGI.